This T cell receptor beta chain was captured by sequencing in a study of blood T cell repertoires in COVID-19. Across the whole study: The origin of the acute and convalescent COVID-19 samples was the United States, Italy and Spain. PBMCs, B-cell-depleted T cells, or T cells were the source of the cDNA or gDNA that made up the material.

In the authors' methods: Estimated nucleated cell counts came from reference gene primer amplification. Profiled with immunoSEQ multiplex PCR; TCRdb holds only in-frame clones, not every one. The V and J calls and clone size are taken from that table; D and trimming were inferred from the DNA. The sample has some 150,000 clones, 80% seen once. Per germline, CDR1 SEHNR and CDR2 FQNEAQ (reference sequence). Trimming removed 5 bases from V and 3 bases from J, with 10 bases in between. The CDR3 spans 14 residues. There are a few counts of this clone. The chain is built from TRBV7-9 and TRBJ1-4; D may be TRBD1 (5 bases). The source material was peripheral blood. The TCR originated in a man between 60 and 75 years old with acute or convalescent COVID-19. The CDR3 reads CASSQDRANEKLFF. CDR3 bases: TGTGCCAGCAGCCAAGACAGAGCTAATGAAAAACTGTTTTTT. Filled out from reference TRBV7-9 and TRBJ1-4, the complete variable domain reads DTGVSQNPRHKITKRGQNVTFRCDPISEHNRLYWYRQTLGQGPEFLTYFQNEAQLEKSRLLSDRFSAERPKGSFSTLEIQRTEQGDSAMYLCASSQDRANEKLFFGSGTQLSVL.